This T cell receptor beta chain was sequenced during a study of blood T cell repertoires in COVID-19. Turning to the study itself: The origin of the acute and convalescent COVID-19 samples was the United States, Italy and Spain. PBMCs, B-cell-depleted T cells, or T cells provided the cDNA or gDNA that made up the material.

The CDR3 is made up of 14 amino acids. The V end lost 4 bases, the J end lost 3 bases, and 11 bases lay between the germline ends. Per germline, CDR1 SNHLY and CDR2 FYNNEI. The repertoire was sequenced with immunoSEQ multiplex PCR; TCRdb's copy has only in-frame clones and lacks some. The table shows over 40,000 clones, with approximately 90% occurring only once. V and J are TRBV2 and TRBJ2-3; no clear D gene. The sample was peripheral blood. The sequence was collected from a man in his 70s with acute or convalescent COVID-19. The CDR3 region has the DNA TGTGCCAGCAGTGTGAACTTCAAGACAGATACGCAGTATTTT. This encodes CASSVNFKTDTQYF.